The 9 T cell receptor beta chains listed next were all sequenced from one sample in a study of cytomegalovirus exposure and HLA in healthy donors (dated by TCRdb to the late 2010s). The protocol used for the library was the immunoSEQ multiplex PCR assay. For the multiplex PCR, a mixture combining 60 forward primers for TCR Vbeta segments and 13 reverse primers for TCR Jbeta segments was used. Here the immuneACCESS table is served through TCRdb, limited to in-frame sequences with V and J called. Missing clones are a known gap in these copies; in checked studies unresolved V genes cover under half, and the rest lacks a known reason. For this sample there are under 150,000 clones; about 70% appear just once. The ten largest clones add up to roughly 1.8% of the sample. Material: PBMCs. The source is a woman aged 40 to 50 in good health and CMV-seronegative.

V usage is TRBV29-1 and J usage is TRBJ2-7; D remains unclear. Germline V lookup: CDR1 SQVTM, CDR2 ANQGSEA. The CDR3 consists of 11 residues. Trimming pared 4 bases from V and 4 bases from J, leaving 8 bases between. The CDR3 nucleotides read TGCAGCGTTGCCCAGGTATACGAGCAGTACTTC. This codes for CSVAQVYEQYF.

The chain recombines TRBV2 with TRBJ2-2; TRBD1 aligns across 8 bases. The CDR3 covers 12 residues. Germline V lookup: CDR1 SNHLY, CDR2 FYNNEI. Unmatched junction bases numbered 0, after V lost 7 bases and J lost 5 bases. The CDR3 coding sequence is TGTGCCAGCAACAGGGGGACCGGGGAGCTGTTTTTT. It translates to CASNRGTGELFF. The variable domain in full, with the rest retrieved from reference TRBV2 and TRBJ2-2, is EPEVTQTPSHQVTQMGQEVILRCVPISNHLYFYWYRQILGQKVEFLVSFYNNEISEKSEIFDDQFSVERPDGSNFTLKIRSTKLEDSAMYFCASNRGTGELFFGEGSRLTVL.

V gene TRBV5-6 combines with J gene TRBJ2-5; no reliable D call. The J call is uncertain, as TRBJ2-7 better fits the DNA end. Germline V CDR1 and CDR2: SGHDT, YYEEEE. CDR3 size: 16 residues. The CDR3 bases are TGTGCCAGCAGCCCCGCCGAGAGAGGATTCGCCCACGAGCAGTACTTC. Its protein product is CASSPAERGFAHEQYF.

The CDR3 nucleotides read TGTGCCAGCATCCCTCCCCCGGGACAGGTCGTCCGTGATGGCTACACCTTC. Its translation: CASIPPPGQVVRDGYTF. The chain employs TRBV28 and TRBJ1-2, with 8 bases aligning to TRBD1. Germline V gives CDR1 MDHEN, CDR2 SYDVKM. V was clipped by 7 bases and J by 6 bases; unmatched bases: 19. This CDR3 comprises 17 residues.

The chain has TRBV5-4 and TRBJ2-6, with 9 bases matching TRBD1. Germline lookup yields CDR1 SGHNT and CDR2 YYREEE (reference sequence). J was trimmed by 1 base and V by 3 bases; bases with no gene match: 5. This CDR3 region has 17 residues. CDR3 sequence: CASSSGTGLSGANVLTF. The DNA for the CDR3 is TGTGCCAGCAGCTCCGGGACAGGGCTATCTGGGGCCAACGTCCTGACTTTC.

About this clone: At the DNA level, this CDR3 is encoded by other sequences in the same sample as well. This rearrangement joins TRBV2 to TRBJ1-6; D is possibly TRBD1 (5 bases). Trimming took 9 bases from V and 8 from J, leaving 5 bases between them. CDR1 is SNHLY, CDR2 FYNNEI, per germline. There are 10 residues in the CDR3. As DNA, the CDR3 is TGTGCCAGACAGGATTCACCCCTCCACTTT. This gives the protein CARQDSPLHF.

This chain connects TRBV5-8 to TRBJ1-2; D ambiguous. The length of the CDR3 is 13 residues. Germline CDR1 and CDR2: SGHTS and YDEGEE. Trimming took 0 bases from V and 0 from J, leaving 3 bases between them. In DNA form, the CDR3 reads TGTGCCAGCAGCTTGGCCTCTAACTATGGCTACACCTTC. Translation gives CASSLASNYGYTF.

V usage is TRBV5-6 and J usage is TRBJ1-2; 8 nucleotides align to TRBD1. The V gene end was trimmed by 2 bases and the J gene end by 4 bases; junction bases not matched to a gene: 7. Germline V lookup: CDR1 SGHDT, CDR2 YYEEEE. The CDR3 covers 15 residues. The CDR3 DNA follows: TGTGCCAGCAGCTTTTGGGACAGGAAGTCCTATGGCTACACCTTC. Its protein product is CASSFWDRKSYGYTF.

This chain joins TRBV5-1 and TRBJ1-2, with 8 positions matching TRBD1. The germline V gene encodes CDR1 SGHRS and CDR2 YFSETQ. The J segment lost 4 bases and the V segment lost 1 base, leaving 6 bases of the junction unmatched. The CDR3 contains 15 residues. The CDR3 reads CASSLTGGQVYGYTF. The CDR3 DNA sequence: TGCGCCAGCAGCTTGACAGGGGGACAAGTCTATGGCTACACCTTC.